The rows below give T cell receptor beta chains drawn from one sample of a study of OX40 agonist ivuxolimab in advanced cancers. The repertoire was sequenced with immunoSEQ multiplex PCR; TCRdb's copy has only in-frame clones and lacks some. This sample yields under 100,000 clones, of which approximately 80% are seen a single time; 0.51% belongs to the top ten. The source material was CD4+ or CD8+ T cells sorted from blood, sampled in a trial of the OX40 agonist ivuxolimab. These receptors came from an adult with an advanced solid tumor such as melanoma, head and neck, liver or kidney cancer. CDR3s include the opening cysteine and the closing phenylalanine or tryptophan. Each record gives: D gene, J gene, CDR3 length, clone size, V gene, CDR3 DNA, CDR3 protein. A D gene is named only where the DNA matches it firmly. Clone size is given for some rows only: seen once, a few or many times, or a class if the clone is expanded.

D: .
J: TRBJ1-1
length: 15
size: .
V: TRBV6-5
DNA: TGTGCCAGCAGGTTACAGGGAGAGGGGAACACTGAAGCTTTCTTT
CDR3: CASRLQGEGNTEAFF

D: TRBD2
J: TRBJ2-5
length: 15
size: .
V: TRBV7-2
DNA: TGTGCCAGCAGCTTAGGGGCTAGCGGAGTGGAGACCCAGTACTTC
CDR3: CASSLGASGVETQYF

D: .
J: TRBJ2-1
length: 17
size: .
V: TRBV7-9
DNA: TGTGCCAGCAGCTTAAGTCTCGGGGGAAGCTCCTACAATGAGCAGTTCTTC
CDR3: CASSLSLGGSSYNEQFF

D: TRBD2
J: TRBJ2-3
length: 17
size: few
V: TRBV4-1
DNA: TGCGCCAGCAGCCAAGAGTGGGGACTAGTTAGCACAGATACGCAGTATTTT
CDR3: CASSQEWGLVSTDTQYF

D: .
J: TRBJ1-5
length: 15
size: .
V: TRBV7-9
DNA: TGTGCCAGCAGTTACGGGGGGGGAGACAATCAGCCCCAGCATTTT
CDR3: CASSYGGGDNQPQHF

D: .
J: TRBJ1-2
length: 14
size: .
V: TRBV30
DNA: TGTGCCTGGAGTCGAGGATCGTTGAACTATGGCTACACCTTC
CDR3: CAWSRGSLNYGYTF

D: .
J: TRBJ2-3
length: 12
size: .
V: TRBV9
DNA: TGTGCCAGCAGCGTAGGGGCAGATACGCAGTATTTT
CDR3: CASSVGADTQYF

D: .
J: TRBJ1-4
length: 19
size: once
V: TRBV14
DNA: TGTGCCAGCAGCCACTCCTGGGGGTCGGGGGGCGCGGCTAATGAAAAACTGTTTTTT
CDR3: CASSHSWGSGGAANEKLFF

D: .
J: TRBJ2-2
length: 17
size: .
V: TRBV9
DNA: TGTGCCAGCAGCTTCCCTAGCGAGGAGTCAGACACCGGGGAGCTGTTTTTT
CDR3: CASSFPSEESDTGELFF

D: TRBD1
J: TRBJ1-2
length: 14
size: once
V: TRBV4-3
DNA: TGCGCCAGCAGCCAACCCGGGACAGGGAGGGGCTACACCTTC
CDR3: CASSQPGTGRGYTF

D: .
J: TRBJ1-5
length: 14
size: .
V: TRBV21-1
DNA: TGTGCCAGCAGAGTACGGGCGCAGAATCAGCCCCAGCATTTT
CDR3: CASRVRAQNQPQHF

D: .
J: TRBJ1-5
length: 11
size: few
V: TRBV7-3
DNA: TGTGCCAGCAGCTCCCCCCGGCCCCAGCATTTT
CDR3: CASSSPRPQHF

D: .
J: TRBJ1-1
length: 15
size: .
V: TRBV7-2
DNA: TGTGCCAGCAGACCGACAGCGGTTAGGAACGCTGAAGCTTTCTTT
CDR3: CASRPTAVRNAEAFF

D: .
J: TRBJ2-2
length: 13
size: once
V: TRBV9
DNA: TGTGCCAGCAGCGTAATCAACACCGGGGAGCTGTTTTTT
CDR3: CASSVINTGELFF

D: .
J: TRBJ1-1
length: 15
size: few
V: TRBV19
DNA: TGTGCCAGTAGCCTCTATGCAGTTAGGGGCACTGAAGCTTTCTTT
CDR3: CASSLYAVRGTEAFF

D: .
J: TRBJ2-6
length: 15
size: .
V: TRBV28
DNA: TGTGCCAGCAGACGTACAGGGACCGGGGCCAACGTCCTGACTTTC
CDR3: CASRRTGTGANVLTF

D: .
J: TRBJ1-2
length: 16
size: .
V: TRBV9
DNA: TGTGCCAGCAGCGTAGGGGGGACGGTAGTAAACTATGGCTACACCTTC
CDR3: CASSVGGTVVNYGYTF

D: TRBD2
J: TRBJ2-5
length: 15
size: .
V: TRBV9
DNA: TGTGCCAGCTCCCACCGGGGGGAGGGGCAAGAGACCCAGTACTTC
CDR3: CASSHRGEGQETQYF

D: .
J: TRBJ1-2
length: 14
size: .
V: TRBV6-5
DNA: TGTGCCAGCAGCCCATCTGGGTCTAACTATGGCTACACCTTC
CDR3: CASSPSGSNYGYTF

D: .
J: TRBJ1-4
length: 17
size: .
V: TRBV7-8
DNA: TGTGCCAGCAGCTTAGGCCGCGGAGGCTTTACTAATGAAAAACTGTTTTTT
CDR3: CASSLGRGGFTNEKLFF

D: .
J: TRBJ2-3
length: 16
size: .
V: TRBV5-1
DNA: TGCGCCAGCAGCTCCGGGGTAATCGGGAGAGCCGATACGCAGTATTTT
CDR3: CASSSGVIGRADTQYF

D: .
J: TRBJ1-1
length: 13
size: .
V: TRBV30
DNA: TGTGCCTGGAGATTCCAGGTGAACACTGAAGCTTTCTTT
CDR3: CAWRFQVNTEAFF

D: .
J: TRBJ1-3
length: 14
size: .
V: TRBV11-3
DNA: TGTGCCAGCAGCTTAGGGGGCTCTGGAAACACCATATATTTT
CDR3: CASSLGGSGNTIYF

D: TRBD2
J: TRBJ2-3
length: 16
size: .
V: TRBV11-1
DNA: TGTGCCAGCAGCTTAGGGGCGGGAGACTTCACAGATACGCAGTATTTT
CDR3: CASSLGAGDFTDTQYF

D: TRBD1
J: TRBJ1-1
length: 15
size: .
V: TRBV2
DNA: TGTGCCAGCAGAGAACAGGGGAACATGAACACTGAAGCTTTCTTT
CDR3: CASREQGNMNTEAFF

D: .
J: TRBJ1-1
length: 13
size: .
V: TRBV5-1
DNA: TGCGCCAGCAGCCCGGCCAGTGATGCTGAAGCTTTCTTT
CDR3: CASSPASDAEAFF

D: .
J: TRBJ2-3
length: 13
size: .
V: TRBV7-3
DNA: TGTGCCAGCGGCGGGGGCGGCTCAGATACGCAGTATTTT
CDR3: CASGGGGSDTQYF

D: .
J: TRBJ2-1
length: 14
size: .
V: TRBV9
DNA: TGTGCCAGCAGCGTAGTCGGGGGCGACAGCGAGCAGTTCTTC
CDR3: CASSVVGGDSEQFF

D: .
J: TRBJ1-1
length: 18
size: .
V: TRBV7-8
DNA: TGTGCCAGCAGCTCCGCCAGGCAGAAATTTTCGATGAACACTGAAGCTTTCTTT
CDR3: CASSSARQKFSMNTEAFF

D: .
J: TRBJ2-5
length: 16
size: .
V: TRBV7-2
DNA: TGTGCCAGCAGCTCCGGACGACTCAGGCCCCGGGAGACCCAGTACTTC
CDR3: CASSSGRLRPRETQYF

D: TRBD2
J: TRBJ2-3
length: 13
size: .
V: TRBV29-1
DNA: TGCAGCGGCGGACTAGCGGGAGCAGATACGCAGTATTTT
CDR3: CSGGLAGADTQYF

D: .
J: TRBJ2-7
length: 16
size: .
V: TRBV30
DNA: TGTGCCTGGACCCACTCCCGGACAGTATCGCTGGGTGAGCAGTACTTC
CDR3: CAWTHSRTVSLGEQYF

D: TRBD1
J: TRBJ1-1
length: 17
size: .
V: TRBV6-1
DNA: TGTGCCAGCAGTGCGCACAACAGGGGAACACTGAACACTGAAGCTTTCTTT
CDR3: CASSAHNRGTLNTEAFF

D: .
J: TRBJ1-6
length: 15
size: .
V: TRBV7-8
DNA: TGTGCCAGCAGCTTAGCGCACGCCAATCAATCACCCCTCCACTTT
CDR3: CASSLAHANQSPLHF

D: TRBD1
J: TRBJ1-5
length: 16
size: .
V: TRBV2
DNA: TGTGCCAGCAGTGAAAAGGCGACAGGGGCGGGTCAGCCCCAGCATTTT
CDR3: CASSEKATGAGQPQHF

D: .
J: TRBJ1-2
length: 12
size: .
V: TRBV5-6
DNA: TGTGCCAGCTCGGGCGACAGGTATGGCTACACCTTC
CDR3: CASSGDRYGYTF

D: .
J: TRBJ1-1
length: 14
size: .
V: TRBV30
DNA: TGTGCCTGGAGTCTACCCCGGACAGCCGCCGGGGCTTTCTTT
CDR3: CAWSLPRTAAGAFF

D: TRBD1
J: TRBJ2-7
length: 13
size: once
V: TRBV6-5
DNA: TGTGCCAGCAGGGGACAGGGGAGGAACGAGCAGTACTTC
CDR3: CASRGQGRNEQYF

D: .
J: TRBJ1-2
length: 15
size: few
V: TRBV7-2
DNA: TGTGCCAGCAGCTCCAGTTGGACAGCCTCGGCCGGGTACACCTTC
CDR3: CASSSSWTASAGYTF

D: TRBD1
J: TRBJ1-1
length: 15
size: .
V: TRBV5-1
DNA: TGCGCCAGCAGCCCGTGGACAGGAATGAACACTGAAGCTTTCTTT
CDR3: CASSPWTGMNTEAFF

D: .
J: TRBJ2-3
length: 15
size: .
V: TRBV5-4
DNA: TGTGCCAGCAGCCTAGGGAGGGGGATCTCAGATACGCAGTATTTT
CDR3: CASSLGRGISDTQYF

D: .
J: TRBJ1-2
length: 13
size: .
V: TRBV6-5
DNA: TGTGCCAGCAGTCTTGACAGAGACTATGGCTACACCTTC
CDR3: CASSLDRDYGYTF

D: .
J: TRBJ1-2
length: 12
size: .
V: TRBV30
DNA: TGTGCCTGGAGTAGGGGGGAAAATGGCTACACCTTC
CDR3: CAWSRGENGYTF

D: .
J: TRBJ2-2
length: 15
size: .
V: TRBV2
DNA: TGTGCCAGCAGTGTGGGCAGACCGAACACCGGGGAGCTGTTTTTT
CDR3: CASSVGRPNTGELFF

D: .
J: TRBJ1-2
length: 14
size: .
V: TRBV5-1
DNA: TGCGCCAGCAGCCTAGGGACATCAATATATGGCTACACCTTC
CDR3: CASSLGTSIYGYTF

D: .
J: TRBJ1-2
length: 12
size: .
V: TRBV29-1
DNA: TGCAGCGTTGAAGCGTCGGGCGGAAGCTACACCTTC
CDR3: CSVEASGGSYTF

D: .
J: TRBJ1-1
length: 13
size: .
V: TRBV5-1
DNA: TGCGCCAGCAGCTTGGGGGCGAACACTGAAGCTTTCTTT
CDR3: CASSLGANTEAFF

D: TRBD1
J: TRBJ1-5
length: 17
size: .
V: TRBV19
DNA: TGTGCCACTAAGCGACGAAGCGGGACAGACCACCATCAGCCCCAGCATTTT
CDR3: CATKRRSGTDHHQPQHF